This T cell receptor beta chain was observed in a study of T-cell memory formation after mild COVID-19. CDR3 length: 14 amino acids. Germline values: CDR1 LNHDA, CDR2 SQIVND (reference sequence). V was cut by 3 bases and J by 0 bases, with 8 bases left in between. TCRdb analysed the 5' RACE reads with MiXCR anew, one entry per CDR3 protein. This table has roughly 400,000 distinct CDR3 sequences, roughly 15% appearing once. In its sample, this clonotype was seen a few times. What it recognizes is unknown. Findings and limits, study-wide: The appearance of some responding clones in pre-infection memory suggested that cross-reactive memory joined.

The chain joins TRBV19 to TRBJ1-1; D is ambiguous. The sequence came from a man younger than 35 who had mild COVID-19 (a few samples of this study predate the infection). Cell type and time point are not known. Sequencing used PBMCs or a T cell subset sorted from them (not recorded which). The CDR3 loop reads CASSMSEMNTEAFF. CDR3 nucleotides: TGTGCCAGTAGTATGTCAGAGATGAACACTGAAGCTTTCTTT.